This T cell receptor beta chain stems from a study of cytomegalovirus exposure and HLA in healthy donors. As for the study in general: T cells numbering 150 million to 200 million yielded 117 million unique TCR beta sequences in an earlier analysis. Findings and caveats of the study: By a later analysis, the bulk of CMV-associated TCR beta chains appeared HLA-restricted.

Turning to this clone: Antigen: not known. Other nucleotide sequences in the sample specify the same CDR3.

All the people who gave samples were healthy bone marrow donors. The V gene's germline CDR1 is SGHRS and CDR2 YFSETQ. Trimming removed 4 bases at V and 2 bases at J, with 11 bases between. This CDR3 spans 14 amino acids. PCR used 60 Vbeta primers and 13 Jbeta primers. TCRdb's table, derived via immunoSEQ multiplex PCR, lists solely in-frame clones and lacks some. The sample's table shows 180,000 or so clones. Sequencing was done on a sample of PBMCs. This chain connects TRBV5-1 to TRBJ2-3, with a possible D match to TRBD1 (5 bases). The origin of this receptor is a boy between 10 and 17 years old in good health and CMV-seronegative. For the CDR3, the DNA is TGCGCCAGCAGCCCCGACAGTTCCACAGATACGCAGTATTTT. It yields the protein CASSPDSSTDTQYF.